The entry below gives a single TCR beta chain sequence along with its context. What it recognizes is unknown. The V end lost 4 bases, the J end lost 5 bases, and 16 bases lay between the germline ends. CDR3 length equals 14 residues. Germline values: CDR1 SQVTM, CDR2 ANQGSEA. These data are taken from a study of beta chain features in type 1 diabetes. Every bit of the isolated RNA underwent reverse transcription, so sequencing read expressed TCRB transcripts. Some clones are missing from TCRdb's copy, which holds only in-frame ones; the method was immunoSEQ multiplex PCR. Among 300,000 to 350,000 clones, roughly 8% were seen once, and the ten largest hold around 0.44%. Study-level points and caveats: Within the patient group, naive, central memory and Treg TCRB repertoires appeared more similar to each other than within healthy donors. Type 1 diabetes patients had VDJ junctions that carried fewer insertions and more deletions.

This clonotype was sampled from a woman aged 18-29 years in good health. Material: central memory CD4+ T cells from blood. This chain joins TRBV29-1 and TRBJ2-3; D is perhaps TRBD2 (6 bases). The CDR3 region is CSVASQAGRDTQYF. The CDR3 bases are TGCAGCGTTGCCTCGCAGGCGGGACGAGATACGCAGTATTTT.